A single sample gave rise to the 23 T cell receptor beta chains below, sequenced in a study of blood T cell repertoires in COVID-19. The protocol was immunoSEQ multiplex PCR, while the TCRdb copy is restricted to in-frame clones and leaves out a portion. The sample shows some 380,000 clones, over 65% of them seen only once. Sequences were obtained from peripheral blood. The receptors come from a human donor with acute or convalescent COVID-19. The donor label of this sample is uncertain.

The chain has TRBV6-5 and TRBJ1-1; 8 bases match TRBD1. The length of the CDR3 is 13 residues. J gave up 5 bases and V 6 bases, and 5 bases lay outside the gene matches. Germline loops: CDR1 MNHEY, CDR2 SVGAGI. The CDR3 DNA is TGTGCCAGCAGGGACAGGGTGGAAACTGAAGCTTTCTTT. It is translated as CASRDRVETEAFF.

The gene calls are TRBV11-2 and TRBJ2-1; 8 bases agree with TRBD1. Germline CDR1 reads SGHAT; CDR2 reads FQNNGV. J lost 8 bases, V lost 1 base, and 10 bases had no gene match. The CDR3 totals 16 residues. The CDR3 sequence: CASSLVHGQGRYEQFF. CDR3 DNA: TGTGCCAGCAGCTTAGTTCACGGACAGGGACGGTATGAGCAGTTCTTC.

V usage is TRBV19 and J usage is TRBJ2-1, with a weak D call TRBD2 (7 bases). CDR1 is LNHDA, CDR2 SQIVND, per germline (reference sequence). V lost 1 base and J 9 bases, leaving 13 bases between the germline ends. This CDR3 has 14 residues. The CDR3 here is CASSIGGGQGEQFF. The CDR3 DNA is TGTGCCAGTAGTATAGGGGGGGGCCAGGGTGAGCAGTTCTTC.

The chain joins TRBV21-1 to TRBJ2-2; TRBD2, the table's D call, was not compared with the DNA. TRBV21-1 is noted as a pseudogene. This CDR3 region has 13 residues. The CDR3 here is CATPRVGAGELFF. The CDR3 coding sequence is TGTGCCACCCCAAGGGTCGGGGCCGGGGAGCTGTTTTTT.

This sequence joins TRBV5-8 and TRBJ2-3; D is unresolved. V was shortened by 7 bases and J by 2 bases, with 8 bases between the two germline ends. Germline V gene data show CDR1 as SGHTS and CDR2 as YDEGEE. CDR3 length: 12 amino acids. CDR3 protein: CASVGYTDTQYF. DNA of the CDR3: TGTGCCAGCGTCGGGTACACAGATACGCAGTATTTT.

This clone was picked up one time. The rearrangement joins TRBV7-2 to TRBJ1-4, with D maybe TRBD1 (6 bases). The V gene lost 4 bases and the J gene lost 3 bases, with 15 bases spanning the gap. Germline CDR1 is SGHTA and CDR2 is FQGNSA. CDR3 length: 16 amino acids. The CDR3 loop is CASSSQGRLANEKLFF. The CDR3 coding sequence is TGTGCCAGCAGCTCCCAGGGGCGGTTGGCTAATGAAAAACTGTTTTTT.

The sample holds a few counts of this clone. Written as DNA, the CDR3 is TGTGCCAGCAGTCTATCGTATAGCAATCAGCCCCAGCATTTT. Protein: CASSLSYSNQPQHF. The J gene is TRBJ1-5, the V gene TRBV6-5, with D uncertain. The length of the CDR3 is 14 residues. With 5 bases removed from V and 0 bases from J, the gap between germline ends came to 8 bases. The germline V gene encodes CDR1 MNHEY and CDR2 SVGAGI.

The chain carries TRBV24-1 and TRBJ1-2; no reliable D call. From germline, CDR1 is KGHDR and CDR2 SFDVKD. This CDR3 comprises 12 residues. Trimming pared 3 bases from V and 10 bases from J, leaving 11 bases between. CDR3 in amino acids: CATSDAFESYTF. DNA for the CDR3: TGTGCCACCAGTGATGCGTTTGAGTCCTACACCTTC.

The chain is built from TRBV2 and TRBJ2-7, with 7 bases fitting TRBD2. The CDR3 is made up of 16 amino acids. The V and J ends lost 2 bases and 1 base, in that order; junction bases with no gene match: 8. Germline V CDR1 and CDR2: SNHLY, FYNNEI. This CDR3 is CASSEPGGGTSYEQYF. Written as DNA, the CDR3 is TGTGCCAGCAGTGAACCTGGCGGGGGAACGTCCTACGAGCAGTACTTC.

This chain links TRBV14 with TRBJ2-7; D uncertain. The CDR3 runs 15 residues. V was pared by 0 bases and J by 3 bases, with 12 bases between. The germline V gene encodes CDR1 SGHDN and CDR2 FVKESK. CDR3 nucleotide sequence: TGTGCCAGCAGCCAAGATGGCGCAGGTTACTACGAGCAGTACTTC. It codes for CASSQDGAGYYEQYF.

The chain has TRBV2 and TRBJ2-2; 8 bases align to TRBD1. The CDR3 is 17 amino acids. V trimming: 6 bases; J trimming: 2 bases; junction bases outside the gene matches: 11. In germline, CDR1 is SNHLY, CDR2 FYNNEI. The CDR3 is CASRTGVTLVNTGELFF. In nucleotides, the CDR3 is TGTGCCAGCAGGACAGGGGTGACCCTAGTTAACACCGGGGAGCTGTTTTTT.

The rearrangement joins TRBV7-2 to TRBJ2-7; D is ambiguous. The CDR3 is 13 amino acids. Germline CDR1 and CDR2: SGHTA and FQGNSA. V gave up 3 bases and J gave up 0 bases, with 6 bases separating them. Written as DNA, the CDR3 is TGTGCCAGCAGCTTGGCTAGCTCCTACGAGCAGTACTTC. Its protein product is CASSLASSYEQYF.

The chain joins TRBV5-1 to TRBJ1-1; possible D gene TRBD1, 6 bases. Trimming cost V 6 bases and J 2 bases, with 11 bases left between them. Germline CDR1 reads SGHRS; CDR2 reads YFSETQ. The CDR3 is 13 residues long. This CDR3 is CASNWGGNTEAFF. DNA for the CDR3: TGCGCCAGCAACTGGGGGGGCAACACTGAAGCTTTCTTT.

The V and J genes are TRBV10-1 and TRBJ2-7; a possible D gene is TRBD2 (6 bases). The V end lost 4 bases, the J end lost 0 bases, and 10 bases lay between the germline ends. The germline V gene has CDR1 WNHNN and CDR2 SYGVQD (reference sequence). CDR3 length equals 14 residues. CDR3 in DNA: TGCGCCAGCAGTGCCGGGGGAAGCTCCTACGAGCAGTACTTC. Translated, it gives CASSAGGSSYEQYF.

This clone has only one observation. The V and J genes are TRBV11-2 and TRBJ2-5, with a tentative D call TRBD2 (5 bases). Germline V lookup: CDR1 SGHAT, CDR2 FQNNGV. V lost 1 base and J 9 bases, leaving 12 bases between the germline ends. This CDR3 has 13 amino acids. CDR3 in DNA: TGTGCCAGCAGCTTAGGTGACTACGAGGCCCAGTACTTC. As protein: CASSLGDYEAQYF.

The chain uses TRBV2 and TRBJ1-2; D unresolved. Germline lookup yields CDR1 SNHLY and CDR2 FYNNEI. The CDR3 contains 15 residues. Trimming removed 6 bases from V and 5 bases from J, with 19 bases in between. The CDR3, as DNA: TGTGCCAGCAGAGAATCACGGGGTCCAAGTTATGGCTACACCTTC. Its protein product is CASRESRGPSYGYTF. Complete variable domain (other parts from reference TRBV2 and TRBJ1-2): EPEVTQTPSHQVTQMGQEVILRCVPISNHLYFYWYRQILGQKVEFLVSFYNNEISEKSEIFDDQFSVERPDGSNFTLKIRSTKLEDSAMYFCASRESRGPSYGYTFGSGTRLTVV.

V and J are TRBV5-1 and TRBJ1-1, with D uncertain. With 4 bases removed from V and 1 base from J, the gap between germline ends came to 14 bases. This CDR3 is built from 15 residues. Germline-derived CDR1 and CDR2 are SGHRS and YFSETQ. The CDR3 bases are TGCGCCAGCAGCACCTTCCGGGGTGGGAACACTGAAGCTTTCTTT. It is translated as CASSTFRGGNTEAFF.

This clone has more than one count but fewer than ten. The V and J genes are TRBV20-1 and TRBJ2-1; TRBD2 aligns across 11 bases. The V gene end was trimmed by 3 bases and the J gene end by 7 bases; junction bases not matched to a gene: 11. Germline CDR1 is DFQATT and CDR2 is SNEGSKA (reference sequence). The CDR3 contains 16 residues. CDR3: CSASSSSGRSRNEQFF. Written as DNA, the CDR3 is TGCAGTGCTAGTTCCTCTAGCGGGAGGTCCCGGAATGAGCAGTTCTTC.

This chain joins TRBV19 and TRBJ2-1; TRBD2 matches 8 bases. Unmatched junction bases numbered 10, after V lost 2 bases and J lost 7 bases. Germline V lookup: CDR1 LNHDA, CDR2 SQIVND (reference sequence). The CDR3 spans 16 residues. In DNA, the CDR3 is TGTGCCAGTAGTATATGGGTTCCGGGAGGGGGGAATGAGCAGTTCTTC. As protein: CASSIWVPGGGNEQFF.

The chain recombines TRBV19 with TRBJ2-2; TRBD2 aligns across 8 bases. Germline V lookup: CDR1 LNHDA, CDR2 SQIVND (reference sequence). The CDR3 length is 17 residues. V lost 4 bases to trimming and J lost 3 bases; unmatched junction nucleotides: 10. DNA for the CDR3: TGTGCCAGTAGTACTAACCCCCGGCGGGGGGACACCGGGGAGCTGTTTTTT. Its translation: CASSTNPRRGDTGELFF.

Worth noting for this clone: A much bigger clone sits one base away, suggesting this may be a read error. Other DNA sequences from this sample encode an identical CDR3 as well. The chain has TRBV5-1 and TRBJ1-2; D gene uncertain. Germline lookup yields CDR1 SGHRS and CDR2 YFSETQ. CDR3 length: 15 residues. The CDR3 DNA follows: TGCGCCAGCAGCTTGGATTGGGGAGAAGTCTATGGCTACACCTTT. Its translation is CASSLDWGEVYGYTF.

This clone was counted a few times. The V call is TRBV30, the J call TRBJ1-6; the match to TRBD1 covers 9 bases. Germline V gene data show CDR1 as GTSNPN and CDR2 as SVGIG (reference sequence). V lost 5 bases to trimming and J lost 3 bases; unmatched junction nucleotides: 17. This CDR3 spans 19 amino acids. CDR3: CAWAQRGIGTGIYNSPLHF. The DNA for the CDR3 is TGTGCCTGGGCCCAACGGGGGATAGGGACAGGGATCTATAATTCACCCCTCCACTTT.

This rearrangement joins TRBV6-5 to TRBJ1-2; TRBD1 agrees at 8 bases. CDR1 is MNHEY, CDR2 SVGAGI, per germline. This CDR3 is built from 15 residues. V was pared by 6 bases and J by 7 bases, with 13 bases of the junction left unmatched. CDR3 in DNA: TGTGCCAGCAGACCGGACAGGGTTTCCTTTAGTGGCTACACCTTC. It specifies CASRPDRVSFSGYTF.